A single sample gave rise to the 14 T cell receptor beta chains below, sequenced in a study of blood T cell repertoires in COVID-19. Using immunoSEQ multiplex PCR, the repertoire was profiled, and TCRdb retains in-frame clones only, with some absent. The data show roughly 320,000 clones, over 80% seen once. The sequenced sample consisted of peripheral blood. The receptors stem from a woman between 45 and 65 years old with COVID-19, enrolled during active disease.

In DNA form, the CDR3 reads TGTGCCAGCTCAGGATCCGGGACACCCAACACCGGGGAGCTGTTTTTT. Its translation is CASSGSGTPNTGELFF. The chain employs TRBV18 and TRBJ2-2, with D tentatively TRBD1 (6 bases). This CDR3 spans 16 amino acids. Germline loops: CDR1 KGHSH, CDR2 LQKENI. The V gene lost 5 bases and the J gene lost 2 bases, with 15 bases spanning the gap.

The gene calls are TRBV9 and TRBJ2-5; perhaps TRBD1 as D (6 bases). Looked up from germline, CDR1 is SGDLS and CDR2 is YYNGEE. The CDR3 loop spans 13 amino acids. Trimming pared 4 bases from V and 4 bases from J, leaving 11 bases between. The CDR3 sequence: CASSFGTSETQYF. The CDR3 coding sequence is TGTGCCAGCAGCTTCGGGACATCAGAGACCCAGTACTTC.

CDR3 residues: CASKTSGSTYEQFF. In nucleotides, the CDR3 is TGCGCCAGCAAGACTAGCGGGAGTACTTATGAGCAGTTCTTC. The chain joins TRBV5-1 to TRBJ2-1, with TRBD2 identical over 12 bases. J lost 8 bases, V lost 6 bases, and 6 bases had no gene match. The CDR3 runs to 14 residues. The germline V gene has CDR1 SGHRS and CDR2 YFSETQ. The full variable domain, rest sourced from reference TRBV5-1 and TRBJ2-1, is KAGVTQTPRYLIKTRGQQVTLSCSPISGHRSVSWYQQTPGQGLQFLFEYFSETQRNKGNFPGRFSGRQFSNSRSEMNVSTLELGDSALYLCASKTSGSTYEQFFGPGTRLTVL.

CDR3 amino acids: CASRSRPGHEEETQYF. For the CDR3, the DNA is TGTGCCAGCAGATCAAGACCGGGACACGAGGAAGAGACCCAGTACTTC. V is TRBV27 and J is TRBJ2-5, with D perhaps TRBD1 (6 bases). The CDR3 covers 16 residues. In germline, CDR1 is MNHEY, CDR2 SMNVEV (reference sequence). V gave up 6 bases and J gave up 3 bases, with 20 bases separating them.

The CDR3 spells CASSFTGTGGQYF. For the CDR3, the DNA is TGTGCCAGCAGTTTCACCGGGACAGGGGGTCAGTACTTC. The chain is built from TRBV6-2 or TRBV6-3 and TRBJ2-4, with 11 bases fitting TRBD1. The length of the CDR3 is 13 residues. The V gene end was trimmed by 4 bases and the J gene end by 12 bases; junction bases not matched to a gene: 5. Germline assignment: CDR1 MNHEY and CDR2 SVGEGT.

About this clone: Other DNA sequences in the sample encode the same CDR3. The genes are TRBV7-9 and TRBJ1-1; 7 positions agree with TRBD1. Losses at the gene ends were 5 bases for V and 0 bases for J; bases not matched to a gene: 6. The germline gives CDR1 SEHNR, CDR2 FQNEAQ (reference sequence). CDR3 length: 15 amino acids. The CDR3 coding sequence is TGTGCCAGCAGCCCGCGGGACAGACTGAACACTGAAGCTTTCTTT. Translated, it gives CASSPRDRLNTEAFF.

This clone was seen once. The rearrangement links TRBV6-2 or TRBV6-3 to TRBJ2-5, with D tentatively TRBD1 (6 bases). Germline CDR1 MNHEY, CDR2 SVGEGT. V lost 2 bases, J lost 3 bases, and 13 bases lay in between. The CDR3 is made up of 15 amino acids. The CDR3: CASSYGSDRKETQYF. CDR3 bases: TGTGCCAGCAGTTACGGTTCGGACAGAAAAGAGACCCAGTACTTC.

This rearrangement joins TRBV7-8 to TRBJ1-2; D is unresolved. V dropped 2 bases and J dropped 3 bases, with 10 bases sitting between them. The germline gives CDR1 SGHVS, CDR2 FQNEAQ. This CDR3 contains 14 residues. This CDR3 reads CASSLTADHYGYTF. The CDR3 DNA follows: TGTGCCAGCAGCTTAACAGCTGACCACTATGGCTACACCTTC.

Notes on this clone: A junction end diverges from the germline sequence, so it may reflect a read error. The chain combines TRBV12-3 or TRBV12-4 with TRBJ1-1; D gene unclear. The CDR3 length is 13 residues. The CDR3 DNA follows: TGTGCCAGCAGTTTTTTTATGAACTCTGAAGCTTTCTTT. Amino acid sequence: CASSFFMNSEAFF.

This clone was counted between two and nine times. CDR3 coding DNA: TGTGCCAGCAGCCGAGGAGTCGGGACTAGCGGGCCGGTCAAAAACATTCAGTACTTC. Encoded protein: CASSRGVGTSGPVKNIQYF. J is TRBJ2-4 and V is TRBV7-8; TRBD2 agrees at 12 bases. V was clipped by 5 bases and J by 3 bases; unmatched bases: 14. Germline V gene data show CDR1 as SGHVS and CDR2 as FQNEAQ. The CDR3 is 19 residues long.

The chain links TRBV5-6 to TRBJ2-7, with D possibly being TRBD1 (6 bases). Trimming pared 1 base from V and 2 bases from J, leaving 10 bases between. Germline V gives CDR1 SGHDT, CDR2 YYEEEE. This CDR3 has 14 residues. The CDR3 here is CASSLTGQAYEQYF. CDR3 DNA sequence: TGTGCCAGCAGCTTGACAGGGCAGGCCTACGAGCAGTACTTC.

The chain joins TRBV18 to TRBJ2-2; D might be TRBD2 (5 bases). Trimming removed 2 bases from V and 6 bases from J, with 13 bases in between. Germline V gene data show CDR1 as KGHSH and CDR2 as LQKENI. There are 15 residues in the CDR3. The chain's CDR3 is CASSPVIASSGELFF. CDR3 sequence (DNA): TGTGCCAGCTCACCAGTTATCGCTAGCTCCGGGGAGCTGTTTTTT. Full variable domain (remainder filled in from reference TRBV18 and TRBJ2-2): NAGVMQNPRHLVRRRGQEARLRCSPMKGHSHVYWYRQLPEEGLKFMVYLQKENIIDESGMPKERFSAEFPKEGPSILRIQQVVRGDSAAYFCASSPVIASSGELFFGEGSRLTVL.

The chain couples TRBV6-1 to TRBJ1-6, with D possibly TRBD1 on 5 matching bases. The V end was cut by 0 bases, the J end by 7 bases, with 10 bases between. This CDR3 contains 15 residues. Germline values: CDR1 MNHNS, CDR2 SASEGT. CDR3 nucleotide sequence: TGTGCCAGCAGTGAAGCGCCCCAGGGAAATTCACCCCTCCACTTT. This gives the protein CASSEAPQGNSPLHF.

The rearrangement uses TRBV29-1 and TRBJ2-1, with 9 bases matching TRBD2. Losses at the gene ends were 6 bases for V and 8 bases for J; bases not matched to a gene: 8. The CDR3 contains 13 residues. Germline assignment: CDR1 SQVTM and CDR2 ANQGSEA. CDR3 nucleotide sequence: TGCAGCGTGAGTAGCGGGAGTCGGTATGAGCAGTTCTTC. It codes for CSVSSGSRYEQFF.